The TCR beta chain under discussion was sequenced for a study of T cells after somatic rescue of genetic block. Here immunoSEQ multiplex PCR was the method, and the copy in TCRdb shows in-frame clones only, minus some. The sample has around 52,000 clones, roughly 96% seen once. The sequencing input was peripheral blood mononuclear cells (PBMCs). The TCR sequence derives from a child under two years old.

CDR3 bases: TGTGCCAGCAGCTTACTAGATACGCAGTATTTT. Amino acids: CASSLLDTQYF. The chain uses TRBV11-2 and TRBJ2-3, with no clear D. The CDR3 consists of 11 residues. CDR1 and CDR2 from the germline V gene are SGHAT and FQNNGV. The V end lost 2 bases, the J end lost 5 bases, and 2 bases lay between the germline ends.